One sample yielded the 19 T cell receptor beta chains listed below, sequenced in a study of Ad26.COV2.S vaccination and SARS-CoV-2 variants. Assay used: immunoSEQ multiplex PCR; TCRdb lists only in-frame clones, some missing. The sample lists some 350,000 clones, about 92% occurring once. The input for sequencing was peripheral blood, taken after recovery from COVID-19. The receptors derive from a human donor who had recovered from COVID-19.

For this clone: The same CDR3 arises from other DNA sequences in this sample as well. V gene TRBV6-5 combines with J gene TRBJ2-7; 11 bases fit TRBD1. Germline assignment: CDR1 MNHEY and CDR2 SVGAGI. The CDR3 totals 14 residues. Unmatched junction bases numbered 5, after V lost 6 bases and J lost 4 bases. The CDR3 is CASRGTGGSYEQYF. The CDR3 nucleotides are TGTGCCAGCAGGGGGACAGGGGGTTCTTACGAGCAGTACTTC.

This chain's CDR3 is CSVEGTGGRYEQYF. The CDR3 bases are TGCAGCGTTGAAGGGACAGGGGGCCGCTACGAGCAGTACTTC. V gene TRBV29-1 combines with J gene TRBJ2-7, with 11 positions matching TRBD1. This CDR3 contains 14 residues. Germline-derived CDR1 and CDR2 are SQVTM and ANQGSEA. Germline trimming cut 1 base from V and 3 bases from J; bases unmatched to any gene: 2.

The chain uses TRBV2 and TRBJ2-1; 9 bases fit TRBD2. There are 16 residues in the CDR3. The V gene's germline CDR1 is SNHLY and CDR2 FYNNEI. V lost 4 bases, J lost 4 bases, and 8 bases stayed unmatched. CDR3 nucleotides: TGTGCCAGCAGTGGTCTAGGCGGGGGGGCATACAATGAGCAGTTCTTC. This encodes CASSGLGGGAYNEQFF. The entire variable domain, with the rest obtained from reference TRBV2 and TRBJ2-1, is as follows: EPEVTQTPSHQVTQMGQEVILRCVPISNHLYFYWYRQILGQKVEFLVSFYNNEISEKSEIFDDQFSVERPDGSNFTLKIRSTKLEDSAMYFCASSGLGGGAYNEQFFGPGTRLTVL.

This chain joins TRBV9 and TRBJ2-5, with D maybe TRBD1 (6 bases). The germline V and J ends were trimmed by 7 bases and 2 bases, with 15 bases remaining between them. From germline, CDR1 is SGDLS and CDR2 YYNGEE. The CDR3 sequence is 14 residues long. CDR3 protein: CASGRADRQETQYF. Written as DNA, the CDR3 is TGTGCCAGCGGTCGGGCGGACAGACAAGAGACCCAGTACTTC.

This chain links TRBV19 with TRBJ1-1, with unresolved D. V was pared by 3 bases and J by 0 bases, with 14 bases between. CDR3 length equals 16 residues. Germline loops: CDR1 LNHDA, CDR2 SQIVND (reference sequence). CDR3 amino acids: CASSMATGLMNTEAFF. The CDR3 DNA reads TGTGCCAGTAGTATGGCCACTGGACTCATGAACACTGAAGCTTTCTTT. Full variable domain (remainder filled in from reference TRBV19 and TRBJ1-1): DGGITQSPKYLFRKEGQNVTLSCEQNLNHDAMYWYRQDPGQGLRLIYYSQIVNDFQKGDIAEGYSVSREKKESFPLTVTSAQKNPTAFYLCASSMATGLMNTEAFFGQGTRLTVV.

The chain has TRBV6-6 and TRBJ2-3; D uncertain. This CDR3 has 14 amino acids. CDR1 and CDR2 (germline): MNHNY, SVGAGI (reference sequence). V lost 6 bases, J lost 1 base, and 11 bases lay in between. This chain's CDR3 is CASSLWGGTDTQYF. The CDR3 bases are TGTGCCAGCAGCCTGTGGGGTGGCACAGATACGCAGTATTTT.

This sequence joins TRBV9 and TRBJ2-5; TRBD2 matches at 9 bases. CDR1 is SGDLS, CDR2 YYNGEE, per germline. This CDR3 has 16 amino acids. V was pared by 3 bases and J by 2 bases, with 8 bases of the junction left unmatched. CDR3 coding DNA: TGTGCCAGCAGCGCCGGCGGGGGGGCATTACAAGAGACCCAGTACTTC. It specifies CASSAGGGALQETQYF.

CDR3: CASSLVAGLGEKLFF. CDR3 DNA: TGTGCCAGCAGCTTAGTGGCGGGGTTGGGTGAAAAACTGTTTTTT. The chain couples TRBV7-2 to TRBJ1-4; D not certain. The CDR3 length is 15 residues. Trimming stripped 1 base from V and 7 bases from J, with 13 bases between. Germline assignment: CDR1 SGHTA and CDR2 FQGNSA.

The rearrangement uses TRBV5-1 and TRBJ1-1; D is uncertain. CDR3 length: 16 amino acids. V lost 4 bases and J lost 0, with 16 bases in between. From germline, CDR1 is SGHRS and CDR2 YFSETQ. The CDR3 region has the DNA TGCGCCAGCAGCAAAAGCGGCGATAATATGAACACTGAAGCTTTCTTT. Residues: CASSKSGDNMNTEAFF.

This chain connects TRBV5-1 to TRBJ2-3; D not resolved. Germline CDR1 and CDR2: SGHRS and YFSETQ. V lost 2 bases to trimming and J lost 1 base, with 8 bases between them. The CDR3 length is 14 residues. The CDR3 DNA is TGCGCCAGCAGCTTACGTGTCGGCACAGATACGCAGTATTTT. Translated, it gives CASSLRVGTDTQYF.

The CDR3: CASSPFQRGGGNEQFF. CDR3 sequence (DNA): TGTGCCAGCAGCCCCTTCCAGCGGGGGGGCGGGAATGAGCAGTTCTTC. The V and J genes are TRBV5-4 and TRBJ2-1, with 10 bases that match TRBD2. Trimming at V came to 4 bases and at J to 7 bases, leaving 11 bases not matched to a gene. Germline assignment: CDR1 SGHNT and CDR2 YYREEE (reference sequence). This CDR3 spans 16 amino acids.

CDR3 protein: CASSVDRGGNNYGYTF. The CDR3, as DNA: TGTGCCAGCAGCGTAGATAGAGGGGGCAATAACTATGGCTACACCTTC. The chain combines TRBV9 with TRBJ1-2; 7 nucleotides align to TRBD1. Germline V gene lookup returns CDR1 SGDLS and CDR2 YYNGEE. J lost 1 base, V lost 0 bases, and 6 bases had no gene match. The CDR3 length is 16 residues.

This chain uses TRBV2 with TRBJ1-2; 9 nucleotides match TRBD1. Germline V CDR1 and CDR2: SNHLY, FYNNEI. V trimming: 6 bases; J trimming: 5 bases; junction bases outside the gene matches: 7. The CDR3 is 14 residues long. The CDR3 sequence is CASRPLGQGYGYTF. The CDR3 DNA reads as TGTGCCAGCAGACCGCTGGGACAGGGATATGGCTACACCTTC.

The chain joins TRBV3-1 (or the pseudogene TRBV3-2) to TRBJ2-3; 7 bases are a match to TRBD2. In germline, CDR1 is LGHDT, CDR2 YNNKEL (reference sequence). Losses at the gene ends were 0 bases for V and 1 base for J; bases not matched to a gene: 16. The CDR3 is 20 amino acids. The chain's CDR3 is CASSQERAGRGGTRTDTQYF. DNA for the CDR3: TGTGCCAGCAGCCAAGAGAGGGCGGGGAGGGGCGGAACCCGCACAGATACGCAGTATTTT.

This chain uses TRBV29-1 with TRBJ1-1; D not certain. CDR3 length equals 13 residues. Looked up from germline, CDR1 is SQVTM and CDR2 is ANQGSEA. Trimming removed 1 base from V and 5 bases from J, with 11 bases in between. CDR3 amino acids: CSVEGFSGTEAFF. The CDR3 nucleotides read TGCAGCGTTGAAGGGTTCAGTGGAACTGAAGCTTTCTTT.

The chain employs TRBV19 and TRBJ1-5; D is unresolved. Germline V gene sequence: CDR1 LNHDA, CDR2 SQIVND (reference sequence). Trimming took 4 bases from V and 4 from J, leaving 14 bases between them. The CDR3 loop spans 15 amino acids. The CDR3 nucleotides are TGTGCCAGTAGTAGAATTCCCCGGTCAAATCAGCCCCAGCATTTT. Translated, it gives CASSRIPRSNQPQHF. Based on the CDR3 plus reference TRBV19 and TRBJ1-5, the full variable domain is DGGITQSPKYLFRKEGQNVTLSCEQNLNHDAMYWYRQDPGQGLRLIYYSQIVNDFQKGDIAEGYSVSREKKESFPLTVTSAQKNPTAFYLCASSRIPRSNQPQHFGDGTRLSIL.

Comments on this clone: In the same sample, other DNA sequences code for this CDR3. This chain uses TRBV5-1 with TRBJ2-7; D gene unclear. V was clipped by 0 bases and J by 2 bases, with 6 bases between them. The germline V gene has CDR1 SGHRS and CDR2 YFSETQ. There are 13 residues in the CDR3. This CDR3 is CASSLGPTYEQYF. CDR3 DNA: TGCGCCAGCAGCTTGGGTCCAACCTACGAGCAGTACTTC.

V usage is TRBV27 and J usage is TRBJ1-2, with 7 bases lining up with TRBD1. CDR1 and CDR2 from the germline V gene are MNHEY and SMNVEV (reference sequence). The CDR3 consists of 14 residues. After removal of 4 bases from V and 2 bases from J, the junction contained 4 bases not matched to a gene. This CDR3 reads CASSSSTGNYGYTF. The CDR3 DNA follows: TGTGCCAGCAGTTCCTCGACAGGGAACTATGGCTACACCTTC.

The V call is TRBV5-1, the J call TRBJ2-7; D possibly corresponds to TRBD1 (6 bases). CDR1 SGHRS and CDR2 YFSETQ come from the germline V gene. V shed 7 bases and J shed 0 bases, with 11 bases lying between them. The CDR3 is 13 residues long. CDR3 region: CASRTASSYEQYF. As DNA, the CDR3 is TGCGCCAGCCGGACAGCTTCCTCCTACGAGCAGTACTTC.